This TCR beta chain is drawn from a study of blood T cell repertoires in COVID-19. Data came from immunoSEQ multiplex PCR; TCRdb stores just in-frame clones and leaves some out. Of approximately 300,000 clones in the sample, 88% are singletons; the top ten hold 3% to 4%. Source material: peripheral blood. The receptor was derived from a woman aged 50 to 60 with active or convalescent COVID-19.

The CDR3 is CSVPPSRDSNYGYTF. In nucleotides, the CDR3 is TGCAGCGTCCCGCCGAGCCGGGACAGTAACTATGGCTACACCTTC. V usage is TRBV29-1 and J usage is TRBJ1-2, with 7 nucleotides matching TRBD1. Losses at the gene ends were 6 bases for V and 1 base for J; bases not matched to a gene: 11. Germline CDR1 SQVTM, CDR2 ANQGSEA. The CDR3 runs 15 residues.